These 5 T cell receptor beta chains were all obtained from the same sample, sequenced in a study of T cells after yellow fever vaccination. TCRdb independently ran MiXCR on the 5' RACE reads; one entry per CDR3 protein. This sample has 200,000 to 250,000 distinct CDR3 sequences; approximately 3.3% occur once, and the top ten carry around 3.2%. Here the sequenced sample was CD4+ T cells sorted from PBMCs, taken 10 days after the yellow fever booster vaccination. The receptors were gathered from a man between 18 and 29 years old who received the YFV17D yellow fever vaccine.

This clonotype has more than one count but fewer than ten. One end of the junction does not line up with germline, which may come from a read error. The chain carries TRBV2 and TRBJ2-3; D is perhaps TRBD2 (6 bases). In germline, CDR1 is SNHLY, CDR2 FYNNEI. CDR3 length: 16 amino acids. CDR3 DNA: TGTGCCAGCAGTGAAGGGAGGGACTGGAGCAAAGATACGCAGTATTTT. This encodes CASSEGRDWSKDTQYF.

This clonotype has ten or more counts. V usage is TRBV20-1 and J usage is TRBJ2-1; D uncertain. V lost 6 bases to trimming and J lost 5 bases, with 8 bases between them. The germline CDR1 and CDR2 sequences are DFQATT and SNEGSKA (reference sequence). The CDR3 length is 11 residues. CDR3 nucleotides: TGCAGTGCCCAGAAGCACAATGAGCAGTTCTTC. Translation gives CSAQKHNEQFF.

This clonotype was seen many times. The chain combines TRBV7-2 with TRBJ2-1; D not certain. Per germline, CDR1 SGHTA and CDR2 FQGNSA. The V gene lost 3 bases and the J gene lost 9 bases, with 6 bases spanning the gap. The CDR3 has 11 amino acids. The CDR3 nucleotides read TGTGCCAGCAGCTTTTATAGTGAGCAGTTCTTC. It yields the protein CASSFYSEQFF.

This rearrangement joins TRBV10-3 to TRBJ2-3; 11 bases are a match to TRBD1. This CDR3 has 15 amino acids. V gave up 6 bases and J gave up 4 bases; unmatched junction bases: 6. In germline, CDR1 is ENHRY, CDR2 SYGVKD. As DNA, the CDR3 is TGTGCCATCAGCTCCTTGGGACAGGGGGCAGATACGCAGTATTTT. It encodes CAISSLGQGADTQYF.

Of note for this clonotype: A read error is possible here, since a much larger clone lies one base away. V is TRBV20-1 and J is TRBJ2-1; 9 positions match TRBD2. The CDR3 contains 14 residues. Germline values: CDR1 DFQATT, CDR2 SNEGSKA (reference sequence). The CDR3 bases are TGCAGTGCTAGGCGGGGGGGCTCCCACAATGAGCAGTTCTTC. It codes for CSARRGGSHNEQFF.